This is a list of T cell receptor beta chains from one sample in a study of blood T cell repertoires in COVID-19. Measured with immunoSEQ multiplex PCR; TCRdb has only the in-frame clones, and not every one. Seen here are around 63,000 clones, less than 75% observed once, and the top ten hold roughly a sixth. Sequencing used peripheral blood. The receptor set was obtained from a woman between 45 and 65 years old with active or convalescent COVID-19. Each CDR3 is given with its conserved first and last residue. Each record gives: D gene, V gene, J gene, clone size, CDR3 protein, CDR3 DNA. D genes are given only for firm matches. The size field is filled for only some rows; it gives once, few, many or a size class.

NA	TRBV9	TRBJ2-6	NA	CASSPPLNDRPSGANVLTF	TGTGCCAGCAGCCCCCCTCTTAACGACAGGCCCTCTGGGGCCAACGTCCTGACTTTC
TRBD1	TRBV7-9	TRBJ2-5	many	CASRSNRGRSQETQYF	TGTGCCAGCAGATCGAACAGGGGGCGCAGCCAAGAGACCCAGTACTTC
NA	TRBV28	TRBJ2-7	NA	CASSLSGQPSYEQYF	TGTGCCAGCAGTTTATCAGGACAGCCATCCTACGAGCAGTACTTC
NA	TRBV9	TRBJ1-1	few	CASSVAGQSKGEAFF	TGTGCCAGCAGCGTAGCTGGACAGTCAAAGGGAGAAGCTTTCTTT
TRBD2	TRBV5-5	TRBJ2-1	NA	CASSPVAGGLTAEQFF	TGTGCCAGCAGCCCTGTCGCGGGAGGTTTGACGGCTGAGCAGTTCTTC
NA	TRBV25-1	TRBJ2-5	few	CASSKGQQSNQETQYF	TGTGCCAGCAGTAAAGGTCAACAGTCTAATCAAGAGACCCAGTACTTC
TRBD1	TRBV6-4	TRBJ1-5	once	CASSARRTGRINQPQHF	TGTGCCAGCAGTGCGAGGAGGACAGGGCGTATCAATCAGCCCCAGCATTTT
TRBD2	TRBV6-1	TRBJ2-3	once	CASSDWGLAGSTDTQYF	TGTGCCAGCAGTGACTGGGGACTAGCGGGTAGCACAGATACGCAGTATTTT
TRBD2	TRBV10-2	TRBJ2-1	once	CASSEWLAGENNEQFF	TGCGCCAGCAGTGAGTGGCTAGCGGGAGAGAACAATGAGCAGTTCTTC
NA	TRBV19	TRBJ1-2	NA	CASSQPSEGAYGYTF	TGTGCCAGTAGTCAACCCTCGGAAGGGGCCTATGGCTACACCTTC
NA	TRBV6-5	TRBJ1-4	NA	CASGVRGATNEKLFF	TGTGCCAGCGGAGTCAGGGGAGCAACTAATGAAAAACTGTTTTTT
NA	TRBV30	TRBJ2-1	NA	CAWSPGTPLNEQFF	TGTGCCTGGAGTCCCGGGACACCCCTCAATGAGCAGTTCTTC
TRBD2	TRBV30	TRBJ2-2	NA	CAWSSLPLAGGANTGELFF	TGTGCCTGGAGTTCCCTCCCCCTAGCGGGAGGTGCGAACACCGGGGAGCTGTTTTTT
TRBD1	TRBV7-2	TRBJ1-5	NA	CASSETGLQPQHF	TGTGCCAGCAGCGAGACAGGGTTACAGCCCCAGCATTTT
NA	TRBV10-3	TRBJ1-3	NA	CAISEPYRSGNTIYF	TGTGCCATCAGTGAACCGTACAGGTCCGGAAACACCATATATTTT
TRBD1	TRBV15	TRBJ1-2	many	CATSRGRTGVDGYTF	TGTGCCACCAGCAGAGGGAGGACAGGCGTGGATGGCTACACCTTC
NA	TRBV11-2	TRBJ2-7	NA	CASSPPPYEQYF	TGTGCCAGCAGCCCCCCCCCTTACGAGCAGTACTTC